What follows are 8 T cell receptor beta chains derived from one specimen sequenced in a study of patients and donors after allogeneic stem cell transplantation. Via MiXCR, TCRdb re-called the RT-PCR reads, giving one row per CDR3 protein. This sample carries hundreds of thousands of distinct CDR3 sequences, 16% of them seen once, and the ten largest clones take around 6.8%. Sequences were obtained from blood, either unsorted or a sorted T cell fraction (not recorded which). Receptors were obtained from a human donor who was either an allogeneic HSCT recipient or a stem cell or donor lymphocyte infusion donor (not recorded which). It is not recorded whose cells these are; they may come from a transplant donor.

This clonotype was picked up a small number of times. The V gene is TRBV27, the J gene TRBJ2-1, with D perhaps TRBD2 (5 bases). This CDR3 is built from 14 residues. CDR1 MNHEY and CDR2 SMNVEV come from the germline V gene (reference sequence). Trimming removed 5 bases from V and 3 bases from J, with 11 bases in between. The CDR3 loop reads CASSPGSNYNEQFF. In nucleotides, the CDR3 is TGTGCCAGCAGTCCGGGATCCAACTACAATGAGCAGTTCTTC.

The gene calls are TRBV7-2 and TRBJ1-5; TRBD1 is a possible D gene (5 bases). Looked up from germline, CDR1 is SGHTA and CDR2 is FQGNSA. The CDR3 runs to 14 residues. Trimming took off 3 bases at V and 5 bases at J, with 11 bases between the two ends. DNA of the CDR3: TGTGCCAGCAGCTTGAGGGACGGGGATCAGCCCCAGCATTTT. It yields the protein CASSLRDGDQPQHF.

This clonotype was detected only a few times. This chain uses TRBV24-1 with TRBJ2-1, with D perhaps matching TRBD1 or TRBD2 (5 bases each). Germline assignment: CDR1 KGHDR and CDR2 SFDVKD. CDR3 length equals 15 residues. V dropped 0 bases and J dropped 7 bases, with 12 bases sitting between them. The CDR3, as DNA: TGTGCCACCAGTGATTTGCGGGGCAGTGGGAATGAGCAGTTCTTC. This codes for CATSDLRGSGNEQFF.

This chain connects TRBV18 to TRBJ2-1, with no clear D. The ends were cut back, 3 bases at V and 4 bases at J, with 13 bases in the middle. CDR3 length: 15 amino acids. The germline V gene encodes CDR1 KGHSH and CDR2 LQKENI. The CDR3 DNA reads TGTGCCAGCTCACCTCCGGGCCCCGTTTACAATGAGCAGTTCTTC. This codes for CASSPPGPVYNEQFF.

This clonotype showed up many times. The chain is built from TRBV27 and TRBJ2-5, with TRBD1 as a possible D gene (6 bases). This CDR3 is 11 amino acids long. Germline V gene sequence: CDR1 MNHEY, CDR2 SMNVEV (reference sequence). V was trimmed by 5 bases and J by 14 bases, leaving 15 bases between them. DNA for the CDR3: TGTGCCAGCAGTGGACGACAGGTCCTTTACTTC. It is translated as CASSGRQVLYF.

This clonotype was observed a handful of times. The chain has TRBV12-3 or TRBV12-4 and TRBJ1-1; D is undetermined. With 3 bases removed from V and 0 bases from J, the gap between germline ends came to 8 bases. This CDR3 comprises 14 residues. The CDR3 loop reads CASSLRSLNTEAFF. CDR3 nucleotides: TGTGCCAGCAGTTTGAGGTCCTTGAACACTGAAGCTTTCTTT.

The rearrangement uses TRBV5-1 and TRBJ2-3, with D possibly being TRBD2 (6 bases). Looked up from germline, CDR1 is SGHRS and CDR2 is YFSETQ. The CDR3 runs 12 residues. V gave up 6 bases and J gave up 8 bases, with 13 bases separating them. The CDR3 DNA reads TGCGCCAGCACCTATCGGGGAGGTACGCAGTATTTT. This encodes CASTYRGGTQYF.

The chain is built from TRBV7-2 and TRBJ2-7, with 9 nucleotides matching TRBD1. V shed 6 bases, J shed 2 bases, and the junction held 8 bases outside the gene matches. Germline V gene sequence: CDR1 SGHTA, CDR2 FQGNSA. The CDR3 is 15 residues long. The CDR3 sequence is CASRDRDRVTYEQYF. The CDR3 nucleotides read TGTGCCAGCAGAGACCGGGACAGGGTAACCTACGAGCAGTACTTC.